These T cell receptor beta chains were read from a single sample in a study of cytomegalovirus exposure and HLA in healthy donors. The method was immunoSEQ multiplex PCR; TCRdb's version includes in-frame clones alone and lacks a portion of them. The data contain 100,000 to 150,000 clones, about 11% of them singletons. Sequenced sample: PBMCs. Receptor source: a woman between 18 and 29 years old in good health and CMV-seropositive. The CDR3 runs from the conserved cysteine through the conserved F or W. The D gene is left open where the match is weak. Only some rows state a clone size, as once, few, many or a class for expanded clones.

v_gene: TRBV19
d_gene: NA
abundance: few
j_gene: TRBJ1-1
CDR3nt: TGTGCCAGTAACACGTTTACTGAAGCTTTCTTT
CDR3aa: CASNTFTEAFF

v_gene: TRBV7-9
d_gene: NA
abundance: few
j_gene: TRBJ1-2
CDR3nt: TGTGCCAGCAGCTCACTAGCTCGGGTGGGCTATGGCTACACCTTC
CDR3aa: CASSSLARVGYGYTF

v_gene: TRBV7-9
d_gene: NA
abundance: few
j_gene: TRBJ1-2
CDR3nt: TGTGCCAGCAGCGCCCAAGGACAGTCTCTCTTTGATGGCTACACCTTC
CDR3aa: CASSAQGQSLFDGYTF

v_gene: TRBV6-1
d_gene: NA
abundance: few
j_gene: TRBJ2-3
CDR3nt: TGTGCCAGCAGTACCTACCTCGGTAGCACAGATACGCAGTATTTT
CDR3aa: CASSTYLGSTDTQYF

v_gene: TRBV5-1
d_gene: NA
abundance: NA
j_gene: TRBJ1-1
CDR3nt: TGCGCCAGCAGCTTGGTCGCGGTTTGGGGGGGACCGAACACTGAAGCTTTCTTT
CDR3aa: CASSLVAVWGGPNTEAFF

v_gene: TRBV19
d_gene: TRBD1
abundance: NA
j_gene: TRBJ1-4
CDR3nt: TGTGCCAGTAGTCACGGACAGGGTGTTAATGAAAAACTGTTTTTT
CDR3aa: CASSHGQGVNEKLFF

v_gene: TRBV6-5
d_gene: TRBD2
abundance: few
j_gene: TRBJ2-7
CDR3nt: TGTGCCAGCAGTTACAATAGGGCTAGCGGGTCCTACGAGCAGTACTTC
CDR3aa: CASSYNRASGSYEQYF

v_gene: TRBV6-1
d_gene: TRBD1
abundance: NA
j_gene: TRBJ2-2
CDR3nt: TGTGCCAGCAGGCCCGGGACAGGGTACCCCGGGGAGCTGTTTTTT
CDR3aa: CASRPGTGYPGELFF

v_gene: TRBV4-1
d_gene: NA
abundance: NA
j_gene: TRBJ2-3
CDR3nt: TGCGCCAGCAGCCCAAATAGCGAGAACACAGATACGCAGTATTTT
CDR3aa: CASSPNSENTDTQYF

v_gene: TRBV6-6
d_gene: NA
abundance: few
j_gene: TRBJ1-5
CDR3nt: TGTGCCAGCAGTTACTTTCGGGGGAGCAGTAAGGGGTCCCAGCATTTT
CDR3aa: CASSYFRGSSKGSQHF

v_gene: TRBV15
d_gene: TRBD1
abundance: few
j_gene: TRBJ1-2
CDR3nt: TGTGCCACCAGCGGGGGACAGGGGGCGTCGGATGGCTACACCTTC
CDR3aa: CATSGGQGASDGYTF

v_gene: TRBV6-6
d_gene: TRBD2
abundance: NA
j_gene: TRBJ2-1
CDR3nt: TGTGCCAGCAGTTACTCGAGATTGGGAGGGGAGCAGTTCTTC
CDR3aa: CASSYSRLGGEQFF

v_gene: TRBV5-1
d_gene: TRBD2
abundance: NA
j_gene: TRBJ2-5
CDR3nt: TGCGCCAGCAGCCAAGGGACTAAAGAGACCCAGTACTTC
CDR3aa: CASSQGTKETQYF

v_gene: TRBV20-1
d_gene: NA
abundance: few
j_gene: TRBJ2-3
CDR3nt: TGCAGTGCTAGTAGCCTTAATACGCAGTATTTT
CDR3aa: CSASSLNTQYF

v_gene: TRBV28
d_gene: NA
abundance: NA
j_gene: TRBJ1-5
CDR3nt: TGTGCCAGCAGTTTCGACGGACTCAATCAGCCCCAGCATTTT
CDR3aa: CASSFDGLNQPQHF

v_gene: TRBV5-1
d_gene: NA
abundance: NA
j_gene: TRBJ2-1
CDR3nt: TGCGCCAGCAGCTGGGGGGAGACCAATGAGCAGTTCTTC
CDR3aa: CASSWGETNEQFF

v_gene: TRBV18
d_gene: NA
abundance: NA
j_gene: TRBJ1-1
CDR3nt: TGTGCCAGCTCACCACTGTTAGAGTCTGGTGAAGCTTTCTTT
CDR3aa: CASSPLLESGEAFF

v_gene: TRBV9
d_gene: TRBD1
abundance: NA
j_gene: TRBJ1-1
CDR3nt: TGTGCCAGCAGCGCAACAGGGGGGTTAGATGCTTTCTTT
CDR3aa: CASSATGGLDAFF

v_gene: TRBV6-6
d_gene: TRBD2
abundance: NA
j_gene: TRBJ2-5
CDR3nt: TGTGCCAGCAGCCAACGACTAGCGCAAGAGACCCAGTACTTC
CDR3aa: CASSQRLAQETQYF

v_gene: TRBV30
d_gene: TRBD1
abundance: NA
j_gene: TRBJ1-2
CDR3nt: TGTGCCTGGAGTGCACTAGACAGGGTCTATGGCTACACCTTC
CDR3aa: CAWSALDRVYGYTF

v_gene: TRBV5-1
d_gene: TRBD1
abundance: few
j_gene: TRBJ1-2
CDR3nt: TGCGCCAGAGAACTCCGGGACAGGTACTATGGCTACACCTTC
CDR3aa: CARELRDRYYGYTF

v_gene: TRBV28
d_gene: TRBD1
abundance: few
j_gene: TRBJ1-1
CDR3nt: TGTGCCAGCAGTTTGCAGGGGGGAGGCGCTGAAGCTTTCTTT
CDR3aa: CASSLQGGGAEAFF

v_gene: TRBV6-1
d_gene: NA
abundance: few
j_gene: TRBJ2-7
CDR3nt: TGTGCCAGCAGTGAAAGGGAGTACGCAACCTACGAGCAGTACTTC
CDR3aa: CASSEREYATYEQYF

v_gene: TRBV6-5
d_gene: NA
abundance: few
j_gene: TRBJ2-1
CDR3nt: TGTGCCGCCAGCTTAGGGAGACGGAATGAGCAGTTCTTC
CDR3aa: CAASLGRRNEQFF

v_gene: TRBV6-1
d_gene: NA
abundance: few
j_gene: TRBJ2-5
CDR3nt: TGTGCCAGCAGTGATGGTGGAGGTTCGGAGACCCAGTACTTC
CDR3aa: CASSDGGGSETQYF

v_gene: TRBV4-1
d_gene: TRBD1
abundance: few
j_gene: TRBJ2-7
CDR3nt: TGCGCCAGCAGCCAAGCACAGGGGGCCTTCTACGAGCAGTACTTC
CDR3aa: CASSQAQGAFYEQYF

v_gene: TRBV27
d_gene: TRBD1
abundance: NA
j_gene: TRBJ2-7
CDR3nt: TGTGCCAGCAGTCACCAGGGGGCGAGGACCTACGAGCAGTACTTC
CDR3aa: CASSHQGARTYEQYF

v_gene: TRBV7-2
d_gene: TRBD2
abundance: NA
j_gene: TRBJ2-1
CDR3nt: TGTGCCAGCAGCGTAGCCTCCGGGACTACAATCTACAATGAGCAGTTCTTC
CDR3aa: CASSVASGTTIYNEQFF

v_gene: TRBV11-3
d_gene: NA
abundance: few
j_gene: TRBJ1-1
CDR3nt: TGTGCCAGCAGCTTAGTCCGGGGGGCGAACACTGAAGCTTTCTTT
CDR3aa: CASSLVRGANTEAFF

v_gene: TRBV27
d_gene: TRBD2
abundance: few
j_gene: TRBJ2-2
CDR3nt: TGTGCCAGCAAACTAGCGGGACCCACCGGGGAGCTGTTTTTT
CDR3aa: CASKLAGPTGELFF

v_gene: TRBV6-1
d_gene: NA
abundance: NA
j_gene: TRBJ2-1
CDR3nt: TGTGCCAGCAAAGCACTCGCGGAGGGGAATGAGCAGTTCTTC
CDR3aa: CASKALAEGNEQFF

v_gene: TRBV7-8
d_gene: NA
abundance: NA
j_gene: TRBJ1-2
CDR3nt: TGTGCCAGCAGCTCAGACAGGTTGGGGGGCTACACCTTC
CDR3aa: CASSSDRLGGYTF

v_gene: TRBV19
d_gene: NA
abundance: once
j_gene: TRBJ1-1
CDR3nt: TGTGCCATCGCCGCAGGAATGAACACTGAAGCTTTCTTT
CDR3aa: CAIAAGMNTEAFF

v_gene: TRBV5-1
d_gene: TRBD1
abundance: NA
j_gene: TRBJ2-3
CDR3nt: TGCGCCAGCAGCATGGGACAGGGAGCAGATACGCAGTATTTT
CDR3aa: CASSMGQGADTQYF

v_gene: TRBV7-9
d_gene: TRBD1
abundance: NA
j_gene: TRBJ1-1
CDR3nt: TGTGCCAGCAGCCCCGGGACAGGGGGCACTGAAGCTTTCTTT
CDR3aa: CASSPGTGGTEAFF

v_gene: TRBV13
d_gene: NA
abundance: NA
j_gene: TRBJ2-3
CDR3nt: TGTGCCAGCAGCTCTACCCCAGGGTCAGATACGCAGTATTTT
CDR3aa: CASSSTPGSDTQYF

v_gene: TRBV29-1
d_gene: NA
abundance: NA
j_gene: TRBJ2-2
CDR3nt: TGCAGCGTTGAAGGGCTTCTCACCGGGGAGCTGTTTTTT
CDR3aa: CSVEGLLTGELFF

v_gene: TRBV28
d_gene: NA
abundance: few
j_gene: TRBJ2-7
CDR3nt: TGTGCCAGCAGTTCCGGGGGACGTCAATCCTACGAGCAGTACTTC
CDR3aa: CASSSGGRQSYEQYF

v_gene: TRBV5-8
d_gene: NA
abundance: NA
j_gene: TRBJ2-7
CDR3nt: TGTGCCAGCAGCCCATTGATGCAGGGGTTCGAGCAGTACTTC
CDR3aa: CASSPLMQGFEQYF

v_gene: TRBV6-5
d_gene: NA
abundance: few
j_gene: TRBJ1-5
CDR3nt: TGTGCCAGCAGTTACTCAGGAGGAACCCAGCCCCAGCATTTT
CDR3aa: CASSYSGGTQPQHF

v_gene: TRBV7-2
d_gene: NA
abundance: few
j_gene: TRBJ2-1
CDR3nt: TGTGCCAGCAGCTTGGGCTCCTATTACAATGAGCAGTTCTTC
CDR3aa: CASSLGSYYNEQFF

v_gene: TRBV4-1
d_gene: NA
abundance: NA
j_gene: TRBJ1-5
CDR3nt: TGCGCCAGCAGCCGAGATCGGGGAAGCAATCAGCCCCAGCATTTT
CDR3aa: CASSRDRGSNQPQHF